Listed here are 17 T cell receptor beta chains from one sample, sequenced in a study of a mutant IDH1 vaccine in newly diagnosed glioma. Their cognate antigens are unknown. The protocol was immunoSEQ multiplex PCR, while the TCRdb copy is restricted to in-frame clones and leaves out a portion. The data contain around 57,000 clones, roughly 90% of them seen just once; the ten biggest clones take up more than 1.5%. Time point here: week 11, during vaccination. Vaccinated patients received 300 ug of mutant IDH1 20-mer peptide per dose, with topical imiquimod. The source was PBMCs, collected from a glioma patient whose treatment included an IDH1 peptide vaccine. The origin of the receptors is a man in his forties with glioma.

V gene TRBV5-1 combines with J gene TRBJ1-2, with D unclear. The germline gives CDR1 SGHRS, CDR2 YFSETQ. The V end was cut by 0 bases, the J end by 8 bases, with 11 bases between. The CDR3 has 13 amino acids. The CDR3 here is CASSLAGDYGYTF. The CDR3 nucleotides read TGCGCCAGCAGCTTGGCCGGGGATTACGGCTACACCTTC.

This chain joins TRBV30 and TRBJ1-4, with D perhaps TRBD1 (6 bases). Germline V gene lookup returns CDR1 GTSNPN and CDR2 SVGIG (reference sequence). CDR3 size: 15 residues. The V end was cut by 4 bases, the J end by 4 bases, with 16 bases between. CDR3 nucleotide sequence: TGTGCCTGGAACCAACCGTCCAGGGGTAATGAAAAACTGTTTTTT. Translation gives CAWNQPSRGNEKLFF.

Only one count was recorded for this clone. One base away lies a much larger clone, so this may be a sequencing read error. V and J are TRBV25-1 and TRBJ1-2; tentative D call: TRBD1 (5 bases). This CDR3 is built from 13 residues. Germline V gene data show CDR1 as MGHDK and CDR2 as SYGVNS. In nucleotides, the CDR3 is TGTGTCAGCAGTGAGGCAGGGCTAATAGACTACACCTTC. The encoded protein is CVSSEAGLIDYTF.

This chain joins TRBV19 and TRBJ2-5, with TRBD2 identical over 7 bases. Germline CDR1 reads LNHDA; CDR2 reads SQIVND (reference sequence). The CDR3 is 14 amino acids. With V trimmed by 8 bases and J by 1 base, 7 bases remained unmatched. The CDR3 DNA follows: TGTGCCAGTGGCAGGCGGGAGCTCCAAGAGACCCAGTACTTC. It encodes CASGRRELQETQYF. Looking up the rest from reference TRBV19 and TRBJ2-5 gives the full variable domain: DGGITQSPKYLFRKEGQNVTLSCEQNLNHDAMYWYRQDPGQGLRLIYYSQIVNDFQKGDIAEGYSVSREKKESFPLTVTSAQKNPTAFYLCASGRRELQETQYFGPGTRLLVL.

This chain uses TRBV5-1 with TRBJ2-4; D is perhaps TRBD1 (5 bases). CDR1 SGHRS and CDR2 YFSETQ come from the germline V gene. This CDR3 spans 17 amino acids. With 0 bases removed from V and 1 base from J, the gap between germline ends came to 14 bases. Written as DNA, the CDR3 is TGCGCCAGCAGCTTGGCCATAGGGGCGGCTGCCAAAAACATTCAGTACTTC. Amino acids: CASSLAIGAAAKNIQYF.

This chain uses TRBV9 with TRBJ2-5; 11 positions match TRBD2. V lost 4 bases and J lost 4; bases outside the gene matches: 6. Germline V gene sequence: CDR1 SGDLS, CDR2 YYNGEE. This CDR3 has 15 residues. DNA for the CDR3: TGTGCCAGCAGCCCTATAGCGGGGGGGCGAGAGACCCAGTACTTC. This gives the protein CASSPIAGGRETQYF.

The chain joins TRBV5-8 to TRBJ2-7; D uncertain. V was clipped by 1 base and J by 4 bases, with 9 bases between them. Looked up from germline, CDR1 is SGHTS and CDR2 is YDEGEE. This CDR3 has 13 residues. The CDR3 sequence: CASSLSQRYEQYV. The CDR3 coding sequence is TGTGCCAGCAGCTTGTCGCAGAGATACGAGCAGTACGTC.

The rearrangement uses TRBV11-3 and TRBJ2-5, with TRBD2 as a possible D gene (6 bases). The CDR3 consists of 15 residues. Germline loops: CDR1 SGHNT, CDR2 YENEEA. V dropped 1 base and J dropped 5 bases, with 14 bases sitting between them. The CDR3 reads CASSLGAGRDETQYF. The CDR3 DNA reads as TGTGCCAGCAGCTTAGGGGCAGGGCGGGACGAGACCCAGTACTTC.

V is TRBV6-1 and J is TRBJ2-5; 12 positions match TRBD2. CDR1 and CDR2 from the germline V gene are MNHNS and SASEGT. CDR3 length: 16 residues. J lost 5 bases, V lost 2 bases, and 6 bases had no gene match. The CDR3 DNA is TGTGCCAGCAGTGAACGGTCTAGCGGGGGGGCCGAGACCCAGTACTTC. As protein: CASSERSSGGAETQYF.

This chain joins TRBV11-2 and TRBJ2-5; D may be TRBD1 or TRBD2 (6 bases each). CDR3 size: 16 residues. Trimming shortened V by 0 bases and J by 5 bases, and 16 bases separated the two germline ends. Germline CDR1 reads SGHAT; CDR2 reads FQNNGV. The CDR3 loop is CASSLDNWGAEETQYF. The CDR3 DNA follows: TGTGCCAGCAGCTTAGATAACTGGGGGGCGGAGGAGACCCAGTACTTC.

The chain links TRBV6-1 to TRBJ2-7, with 8 bases matching TRBD2. Trimming at V came to 2 bases and at J to 2 bases, leaving 5 bases not matched to a gene. From germline, CDR1 is MNHNS and CDR2 SASEGT. The CDR3 extends over 15 amino acids. The CDR3 nucleotides are TGTGCCAGCAGTGAATCGGGAGGGTACGCCTACGAGCAGTACGTC. It encodes CASSESGGYAYEQYV.

The V call is TRBV28, the J call TRBJ2-7; 9 positions match TRBD2. The germline V gene encodes CDR1 MDHEN and CDR2 SYDVKM. This CDR3 contains 15 residues. V was clipped by 6 bases and J by 6 bases; unmatched bases: 12. This chain's CDR3 is CASSLGGSGSREQYF. The DNA of the CDR3 is TGTGCCAGCAGCTTGGGGGGTAGCGGGAGTCGCGAGCAGTACTTC. Full variable domain (missing parts from reference TRBV28 and TRBJ2-7): DVKVTQSSRYLVKRTGEKVFLECVQDMDHENMFWYRQDPGLGLRLIYFSYDVKMKEKGDIPEGYSVSREKKERFSLILESASTNQTSMYLCASSLGGSGSREQYFGPGTRLTVT.

V and J are TRBV11-2 and TRBJ2-2; 9 nucleotides match TRBD1. Trimming at V came to 3 bases and at J to 4 bases, leaving 6 bases not matched to a gene. Germline lookup yields CDR1 SGHAT and CDR2 FQNNGV. CDR3 size: 16 residues. The CDR3 coding sequence is TGTGCCAGCAGCTTTACAGGGGGCAGGGCCACCGGGGAGCTGTTTTTT. This codes for CASSFTGGRATGELFF.

V gene TRBV19 combines with J gene TRBJ2-2; D is unclear. There are 14 residues in the CDR3. The V gene's germline CDR1 is LNHDA and CDR2 SQIVND (reference sequence). The ends were cut back, 0 bases at V and 6 bases at J, with 8 bases in the middle. CDR3 sequence reads: CASSIEGLAGELFF. The DNA of the CDR3 is TGTGCCAGTAGTATAGAGGGCCTCGCCGGGGAGCTGTTTTTT.

The V and J genes are TRBV28 and TRBJ1-1; D unclear. Germline values: CDR1 MDHEN, CDR2 SYDVKM. CDR3 length equals 12 residues. V was pared by 6 bases and J by 3 bases, with 8 bases between. The CDR3 DNA reads TGTGCCAGCAGAGGGCCCCACACTGAAGCTTTCTTT. Its translation: CASRGPHTEAFF. The whole variable domain, remainder taken from reference TRBV28 and TRBJ1-1, is DVKVTQSSRYLVKRTGEKVFLECVQDMDHENMFWYRQDPGLGLRLIYFSYDVKMKEKGDIPEGYSVSREKKERFSLILESASTNQTSMYLCASRGPHTEAFFGQGTRLTVV.

The rearrangement joins TRBV5-6 to TRBJ2-6; D uncertain. Trimming stripped 4 bases from V and 0 bases from J, with 14 bases between. Germline loops: CDR1 SGHDT, CDR2 YYEEEE. The CDR3 length is 17 residues. CDR3 nucleotide sequence: TGTGCCAGCAGCGCAAGCCTTTCTCCCTCTGGGGCCAACGTCCTGACTTTC. Translation: CASSASLSPSGANVLTF.

This chain uses TRBV7-8 with TRBJ1-2; 8 bases are a match to TRBD1. V shed 5 bases, J shed 4 bases, and the junction held 12 bases outside the gene matches. This CDR3 contains 16 residues. Germline assignment: CDR1 SGHVS and CDR2 FQNEAQ. The CDR3 reads CASSPGTGTHFYGYTF. Written as DNA, the CDR3 is TGTGCCAGCAGCCCCGGGACAGGCACTCATTTCTATGGCTACACCTTC.